What follows are 3 T cell receptor beta chains derived from one specimen sequenced in a study of blood T cell repertoires in COVID-19. Assay: immunoSEQ multiplex PCR; the TCRdb copy retains only in-frame clones and omits some. The top ten hold approximately 45% of the sample, which has some 130,000 clones, roughly 84% seen once. Sequencing was done on a sample of peripheral blood. The origin of the receptors is a human donor in a cohort sampled during active COVID-19.

J is TRBJ2-1 and V is TRBV5-1; 7 positions agree with TRBD1. Germline CDR1 reads SGHRS; CDR2 reads YFSETQ. The CDR3 extends over 15 amino acids. V trimming: 4 bases; J trimming: 1 base; junction bases outside the gene matches: 5. CDR3 coding DNA: TGCGCCAGCAGCGGGTACAGGGGTTCCTACAATGAGCAGTTCTTC. Translating it yields CASSGYRGSYNEQFF.

The chain couples TRBV7-2 to TRBJ2-3; 7 nucleotides match TRBD2. The trim removed 5 bases at V and 2 bases at J, leaving 10 bases unmatched. Germline loops: CDR1 SGHTA, CDR2 FQGNSA. The CDR3 loop spans 16 amino acids. CDR3 amino acids: CASSPTAAGPTDTQYF. The CDR3 bases are TGTGCCAGCAGCCCCACGGCAGCGGGGCCCACAGATACGCAGTATTTT.

The chain recombines TRBV5-4 with TRBJ2-1, with 13 nucleotides matching TRBD2. Germline V lookup: CDR1 SGHNT, CDR2 YYREEE (reference sequence). The CDR3 consists of 15 residues. Losses at the gene ends were 3 bases for V and 6 bases for J; bases not matched to a gene: 3. CDR3 sequence reads: CASSSTSGRANEQFF. The CDR3 nucleotides read TGTGCCAGCAGCTCAACTAGCGGGAGGGCCAATGAGCAGTTCTTC. Together with reference TRBV5-4 and TRBJ2-1, the CDR3 gives the full variable domain: ETGVTQSPTHLIKTRGQQVTLRCSSQSGHNTVSWYQQALGQGPQFIFQYYREEENGRGNFPPRFSGLQFPNYSSELNVNALELDDSALYLCASSSTSGRANEQFFGPGTRLTVL.